This T cell receptor beta chain was recorded in a study of T cells after yellow fever vaccination. Study summary: Where fractions had low cell numbers, libraries were prepared from them with the SMART-Seq v4 Ultra Low Input RNA kit.

Notes on the study in general: A minor fraction of clonotypes spanned both CD4 and CD8 compartments.

Via MiXCR, TCRdb re-called the 5' RACE reads, giving one row per CDR3 protein. The table has 150,000 to 200,000 distinct CDR3 sequences, approximately 11% seen once; the top ten hold 35% to 40%. Germline V CDR1 and CDR2: SGHRS, YFSETQ. Trimming pared 3 bases from V and 6 bases from J, leaving 13 bases between. This CDR3 has 15 amino acids. This clonotype was recorded at least ten times. Its antigen is currently unknown. The chain is built from TRBV5-1 and TRBJ1-6; D is possibly TRBD1 (5 bases). The sequencing here drew on CD8+ T cells sorted from PBMCs, taken 15 days after the yellow fever booster vaccination. The receptor's source is a man between 18 and 29 years old who received the YFV17D yellow fever vaccine. CDR3 DNA sequence: TGCGCCAGCAGCTCCCGCAGGGCCCGTAATTCACCCCTCCACTTT. It yields the protein CASSSRRARNSPLHF.